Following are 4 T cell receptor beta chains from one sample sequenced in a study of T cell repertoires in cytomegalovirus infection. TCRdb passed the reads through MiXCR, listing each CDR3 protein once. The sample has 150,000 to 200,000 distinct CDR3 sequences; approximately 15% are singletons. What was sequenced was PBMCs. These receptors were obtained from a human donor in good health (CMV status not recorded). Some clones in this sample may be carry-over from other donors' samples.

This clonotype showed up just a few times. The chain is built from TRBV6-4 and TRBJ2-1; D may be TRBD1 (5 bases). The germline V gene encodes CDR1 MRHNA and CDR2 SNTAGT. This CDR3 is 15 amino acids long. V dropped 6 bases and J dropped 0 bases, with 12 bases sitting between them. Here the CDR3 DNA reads TGTGCCAGCAGCTCCGACAGTAGCTCCTACAATGAGCAGTTCTTC. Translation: CASSSDSSSYNEQFF.

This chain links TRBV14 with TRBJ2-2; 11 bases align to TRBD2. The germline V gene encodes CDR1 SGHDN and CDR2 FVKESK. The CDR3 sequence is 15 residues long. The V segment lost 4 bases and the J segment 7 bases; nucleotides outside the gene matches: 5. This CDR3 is CASSPLLAGDGELFF. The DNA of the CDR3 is TGTGCCAGCAGCCCGTTACTAGCGGGGGACGGGGAGCTGTTTTTT.

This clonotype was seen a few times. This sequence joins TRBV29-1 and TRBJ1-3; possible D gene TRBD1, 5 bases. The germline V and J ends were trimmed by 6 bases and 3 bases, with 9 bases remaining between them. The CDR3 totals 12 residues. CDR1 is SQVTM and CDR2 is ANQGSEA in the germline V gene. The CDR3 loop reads CSVQGGGNTIYF. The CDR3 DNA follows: TGCAGCGTCCAGGGTGGTGGAAACACCATATATTTT. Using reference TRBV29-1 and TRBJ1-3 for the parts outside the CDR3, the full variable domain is SAVISQKPSRDICQRGTSLTIQCQVDSQVTMMFWYRQQPGQSLTLIATANQGSEATYESGFVIDKFPISRPNLTFSTLTVSNMSPEDSSIYLCSVQGGGNTIYFGEGSWLTVV.

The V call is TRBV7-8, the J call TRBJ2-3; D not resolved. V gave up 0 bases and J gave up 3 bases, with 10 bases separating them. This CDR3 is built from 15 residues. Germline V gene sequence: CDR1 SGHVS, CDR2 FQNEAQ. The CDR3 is CASSLALSQTDTQYF. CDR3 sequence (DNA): TGTGCCAGCAGCTTAGCCCTCTCCCAAACAGATACGCAGTATTTT.